The 21 T cell receptor beta chains given below trace back to one sample, sequenced in a study of blood T cells in healthy people across ages. A second PCR of roughly 7 to 11 cycles used a sample-barcoded 5' primer and a J-beta primer mix. TCRdb passed the 5' RACE reads through MiXCR, listing each CDR3 protein once. The sample contains roughly 800,000 distinct CDR3 sequences, roughly 25% of which appear only once. This sample was shared with a second study, whose subject was T cells of mothers and their children.

Material: blood. Every receptor here comes from a boy younger than 18 in good health.

The V gene is TRBV20-1, the J gene TRBJ2-7; D is perhaps TRBD2 (6 bases). CDR3 length: 15 amino acids. The V end was cut by 3 bases, the J end by 2 bases, with 17 bases between. Germline V gene data show CDR1 as DFQATT and CDR2 as SNEGSKA (reference sequence). The CDR3 loop reads CSASSGLQSTYEQYF. The DNA for the CDR3 is TGCAGTGCTAGTAGCGGCTTGCAGAGCACCTACGAGCAGTACTTC.

This clonotype has only one observation. The chain links TRBV7-9 to TRBJ1-1; D uncertain. V lost 5 bases to trimming and J lost 10 bases, with 14 bases between them. CDR1 is SEHNR and CDR2 is FQNEAQ in the germline V gene (reference sequence). This CDR3 is 12 amino acids long. The CDR3 loop reads CASSLYPEPAFF. CDR3 nucleotides: TGTGCCAGCAGCCTCTACCCTGAACCAGCTTTCTTT.

This clonotype was recorded a few times. The CDR3 DNA sequence: TGCAGCGTTGTCCCGGGACAGGGGGCGCGGACCGGGGAGCTGTTTTTT. This codes for CSVVPGQGARTGELFF. V gene TRBV29-1 combines with J gene TRBJ2-2; 12 bases are shared with TRBD1. Germline V gives CDR1 SQVTM, CDR2 ANQGSEA. The V gene end was trimmed by 4 bases and the J gene end by 5 bases; junction bases not matched to a gene: 8. The length of the CDR3 is 16 residues.

This clonotype was observed a few times. The chain carries TRBV18 and TRBJ1-5; TRBD1 aligns across 7 bases. Trimming at V came to 2 bases and at J to 2 bases, leaving 3 bases not matched to a gene. Germline CDR1 reads KGHSH; CDR2 reads LQKENI. This CDR3 comprises 15 residues. The CDR3 loop reads CASSPTGDRNQPQHF. The CDR3 DNA follows: TGTGCCAGCTCACCAACAGGGGACCGCAATCAGCCCCAGCATTTT.

This clonotype has a handful of counts. This rearrangement joins TRBV7-2 to TRBJ1-4; TRBD1 matches at 9 bases. The CDR3 spans 15 residues. CDR1 is SGHTA, CDR2 FQGNSA, per germline. With 5 bases clipped from V and 6 bases from J, the junction kept 7 bases outside the gene matches. Here the CDR3 reads CASSRWTGEDEKLFF. CDR3 DNA sequence: TGTGCCAGCAGCCGCTGGACAGGGGAGGATGAAAAACTGTTTTTT.

This chain links TRBV6-6 with TRBJ1-2; no clear D gene. Germline loops: CDR1 MNHNY, CDR2 SVGAGI (reference sequence). V shed 2 bases and J shed 4 bases, with 2 bases lying between them. This CDR3 region has 11 residues. CDR3 in amino acids: CASSYPYGYTF. The CDR3 nucleotides read TGTGCCAGCAGTTACCCCTATGGCTACACCTTC.

Comments on this clonotype: An end of the junction differs from the germline gene, which may be a read error. This chain connects TRBV7-8 to TRBJ2-5; 13 positions match TRBD2. The germline V gene has CDR1 SGHVS and CDR2 FQNEAQ. This CDR3 is built from 15 residues. The CDR3 nucleotides read TGTGCCAGCAGCCTCGGACTAGCGGGAGTAAAGACCCAGCACTTC. This encodes CASSLGLAGVKTQHF.

The chain couples TRBV24-1 to TRBJ2-1; TRBD2 is a possible D gene (7 bases). Germline lookup yields CDR1 KGHDR and CDR2 SFDVKD. The CDR3 is made up of 16 amino acids. V lost 3 bases, J lost 4 bases, and 15 bases lay in between. CDR3 amino acids: CATSDTSGTPYNEQFF. The DNA for the CDR3 is TGTGCCACCAGTGATACCAGCGGGACACCATACAATGAGCAGTTCTTC.

This clonotype was seen many times. The chain links TRBV5-1 to TRBJ2-7, with 8 nucleotides matching TRBD2. The junction had 12 bases not matched to a gene; V was cut back by 5 bases and J by 2 bases. CDR1 and CDR2 from the germline V gene are SGHRS and YFSETQ. The CDR3 is 16 amino acids. The CDR3 coding sequence is TGCGCCAGCAGACCTCAAGCTAGCGGGCCTACCTACGAGCAGTACTTC. Translated: CASRPQASGPTYEQYF.

This chain joins TRBV7-9 and TRBJ2-1; TRBD2 matches at 16 bases. The V segment lost 5 bases and the J segment 10 bases; nucleotides outside the gene matches: 5. Germline lookup yields CDR1 SEHNR and CDR2 FQNEAQ (reference sequence). CDR3 length: 15 residues. The CDR3 DNA follows: TGTGCCAGCAGCATTGGGACTAGCGGGAGGGAAGAGCAGTTCTTC. Amino acids: CASSIGTSGREEQFF.

This clonotype was picked up a small number of times. The chain is built from TRBV20-1 and TRBJ1-6; no clear D gene. The CDR3 spans 13 residues. The germline V gene has CDR1 DFQATT and CDR2 SNEGSKA (reference sequence). V lost 6 bases, J lost 7 bases, and 13 bases lay in between. In DNA, the CDR3 is TGCAGTGCCCCTCCGGGTTTCAATTCACCCCTCCACTTT. Its protein product is CSAPPGFNSPLHF.

This clonotype has only a few counts. The rearrangement joins TRBV20-1 to TRBJ2-7; D is perhaps TRBD1 (7 bases). The length of the CDR3 is 14 residues. CDR1 is DFQATT, CDR2 SNEGSKA, per germline (reference sequence). V was trimmed by 3 bases and J by 6 bases, leaving 18 bases between them. The CDR3 DNA reads TGCAGTGCTAGCCCCAGCCAGGGGGGTTTCGAGCAGTACTTC. This codes for CSASPSQGGFEQYF.

V is TRBV5-1 and J is TRBJ2-5; possibly TRBD2 for D (7 bases). Matching the DNA end better, TRBJ2-7 makes the J call doubtful. The CDR3 length is 16 residues. In germline, CDR1 is SGHRS, CDR2 YFSETQ. The CDR3 protein is CASSLEGGLGSYEQYF. The CDR3 region has the DNA TGCGCCAGCAGCTTGGAGGGGGGGCTGGGGTCCTACGAGCAGTACTTC.

V and J are TRBV11-2 and TRBJ1-1; 9 bases align to TRBD1. Germline V gene lookup returns CDR1 SGHAT and CDR2 FQNNGV. V shed 6 bases, J shed 3 bases, and the junction held 14 bases outside the gene matches. The CDR3 is 17 amino acids. The CDR3: CASRPGTGTILDTEAFF. CDR3 in DNA: TGTGCCAGCAGACCCGGGACAGGGACGATTTTAGACACTGAAGCTTTCTTT.

This clonotype was detected ten times or more. This chain uses TRBV9 with TRBJ2-5, with D perhaps matching TRBD2 (6 bases). Matching the DNA end better, TRBJ2-7 makes the J call doubtful. The V gene's germline CDR1 is SGDLS and CDR2 YYNGEE. This CDR3 is 14 amino acids long. CDR3 in amino acids: CASSLRSGSYEQYF. The DNA for the CDR3 is TGTGCCAGCAGCTTACGTAGCGGATCCTACGAGCAGTACTTC.

This clonotype came up a few times. This sequence joins TRBV9 and TRBJ2-3, with D maybe TRBD2 (5 bases). Germline V gene sequence: CDR1 SGDLS, CDR2 YYNGEE. V was clipped by 2 bases and J by 2 bases, with 12 bases between them. The CDR3 runs 15 residues. CDR3 in DNA: TGTGCCAGCAGCGTTTCCGGGATAGTCACAGATACGCAGTATTTT. It codes for CASSVSGIVTDTQYF. Using reference TRBV9 and TRBJ2-3 for the parts outside the CDR3, the full variable domain is DSGVTQTPKHLITATGQRVTLRCSPRSGDLSVYWYQQSLDQGLQFLIQYYNGEERAKGNILERFSAQQFPDLHSELNLSSLELGDSALYFCASSVSGIVTDTQYFGPGTRLTVL.

This clonotype appeared a few times. CDR3 sequence reads: CSVEFGDRGPYEQYF. CDR3 DNA: TGCAGCGTTGAATTTGGGGACAGGGGCCCATACGAGCAGTACTTC. This rearrangement joins TRBV29-1 to TRBJ2-7, with 10 bases that match TRBD1. The germline gives CDR1 SQVTM, CDR2 ANQGSEA. The CDR3 is 15 residues long. J gave up 4 bases and V 2 bases, and 8 bases lay outside the gene matches.

In this sample, this clonotype turned up a few times. The CDR3 DNA is TGTGCCAGCAGTCTTAAAAGCGTAGGCTACGAGCAGTACTTC. It yields the protein CASSLKSVGYEQYF. V gene TRBV27 combines with J gene TRBJ2-7, with D unclear. The CDR3 has 14 residues. V gave up 5 bases and J gave up 3 bases, with 14 bases separating them. From germline, CDR1 is MNHEY and CDR2 SMNVEV (reference sequence).

The V and J genes are TRBV27 and TRBJ1-1; D may be TRBD1 (5 bases). The V gene lost 7 bases and the J gene lost 5 bases, with 14 bases spanning the gap. The CDR3 sequence is 13 residues long. CDR1 and CDR2 (germline): MNHEY, SMNVEV (reference sequence). CDR3 amino acids: CASTMGWGTEAFF. In nucleotides, the CDR3 is TGTGCCAGCACCATGGGGTGGGGGACTGAAGCTTTCTTT.

The chain has TRBV11-2 and TRBJ2-2; 10 bases align to TRBD2. The CDR3 covers 15 residues. Losses at the gene ends were 6 bases for V and 0 bases for J; bases not matched to a gene: 1. The germline V gene has CDR1 SGHAT and CDR2 FQNNGV. The CDR3 DNA reads TGTGCCAGCAGGCTAGCGGGAGCGAACACCGGGGAGCTGTTTTTT. It encodes CASRLAGANTGELFF.

This clonotype was counted only a few times. The J gene is TRBJ2-5, the V gene TRBV20-1; 9 bases line up with TRBD2. The CDR3 spans 14 residues. In germline, CDR1 is DFQATT, CDR2 SNEGSKA (reference sequence). V trimming: 2 bases; J trimming: 0 bases; junction bases outside the gene matches: 1. The CDR3: CSARLAGYQETQYF. The CDR3, as DNA: TGCAGTGCTAGACTAGCGGGGTACCAAGAGACCCAGTACTTC.